Shown below are 9 T cell receptor beta chains from a single sample sequenced in a study of cytomegalovirus exposure and HLA in healthy donors. PCR primers comprised 60 Vbeta and 13 Jbeta primers. TCRdb's copy holds only in-frame clones and misses some; the assay was immunoSEQ multiplex PCR. The data show approximately 89,000 clones, with around 77% seen just once and less than 4.5% held by the top ten. The sequenced sample consisted of PBMCs. The source is a man between 25 and 39 years old in good health and CMV-seronegative.

This clone was found a few times. The chain is built from TRBV29-1 and TRBJ1-1; D remains unclear. Germline values: CDR1 SQVTM, CDR2 ANQGSEA. V lost 3 bases and J 0 bases, leaving 8 bases between the germline ends. This CDR3 comprises 13 residues. CDR3 in amino acids: CSVDATLNTEAFF. For the CDR3, the DNA is TGCAGCGTTGATGCGACTTTGAACACTGAAGCTTTCTTT.

This clone was counted only a few times. The CDR3 nucleotides read TGTGCCTGGGATCACGGACAGTTCACCGGGGAGCTGTTTTTT. Translating gives CAWDHGQFTGELFF. The rearrangement links TRBV30 to TRBJ2-2, with D possibly being TRBD1 (6 bases). The V end was cut by 5 bases, the J end by 4 bases, with 14 bases between. The CDR3 has 14 residues. From germline, CDR1 is GTSNPN and CDR2 SVGIG (reference sequence).

The rearrangement joins TRBV11-2 to TRBJ2-7, with 13 bases aligning to TRBD2. This CDR3 region has 16 residues. CDR1 is SGHAT, CDR2 FQNNGV, per germline. With V trimmed by 5 bases and J by 2 bases, 6 bases remained unmatched. The CDR3 spells CASSIQGLAGAYEQYF. CDR3 DNA sequence: TGTGCCAGCAGCATACAAGGACTAGCGGGGGCCTACGAGCAGTACTTC.

This clone showed up just a few times. CDR3 loop: CASNREQETQYF. The CDR3 nucleotides read TGTGCCAGCAATCGTGAGCAAGAGACCCAGTACTTC. This sequence joins TRBV2 and TRBJ2-5; D gene ambiguous. The CDR3 spans 12 residues. Trimming pared 7 bases from V and 2 bases from J, leaving 8 bases between. CDR1 SNHLY and CDR2 FYNNEI come from the germline V gene.

This clone was detected a few times. V and J are TRBV5-6 and TRBJ1-5; 7 bases align to TRBD1. The CDR3 is 16 residues long. After removal of 2 bases from V and 7 bases from J, the junction contained 12 bases not matched to a gene. CDR1 and CDR2 (germline): SGHDT, YYEEEE. CDR3 residues: CASSLGGTVFRQPQHF. In DNA form, the CDR3 reads TGTGCCAGCAGCTTAGGCGGGACAGTTTTTCGGCAGCCCCAGCATTTT. Together with reference TRBV5-6 and TRBJ1-5, the CDR3 gives the full variable domain: DAGVTQSPTHLIKTRGQQVTLRCSPKSGHDTVSWYQQALGQGPQFIFQYYEEEERQRGNFPDRFSGHQFPNYSSELNVNALLLGDSALYLCASSLGGTVFRQPQHFGDGTRLSIL.

This clone was recorded once. The rearrangement joins TRBV7-9 to TRBJ2-7, with TRBD1 matching 7 bases. V shed 4 bases and J 3 bases; nucleotides not matched to a gene: 9. The germline CDR1 and CDR2 sequences are SEHNR and FQNEAQ (reference sequence). The CDR3 has 15 amino acids. The CDR3 sequence: CASSSRTGSFYEQYF. DNA of the CDR3: TGTGCCAGCAGCTCCCGGACAGGATCCTTCTACGAGCAGTACTTC.

The chain has TRBV5-4 and TRBJ1-1; 7 nucleotides align to TRBD1. Germline trimming cut 4 bases from V and 1 base from J; bases unmatched to any gene: 4. The length of the CDR3 is 14 residues. Germline-derived CDR1 and CDR2 are SGHNT and YYREEE (reference sequence). CDR3 in amino acids: CASSPGQSNTEAFF. CDR3 DNA: TGTGCCAGCAGCCCGGGACAGTCGAACACTGAAGCTTTCTTT. Full variable domain (outside the CDR3, taken from reference TRBV5-4 and TRBJ1-1): ETGVTQSPTHLIKTRGQQVTLRCSSQSGHNTVSWYQQALGQGPQFIFQYYREEENGRGNFPPRFSGLQFPNYSSELNVNALELDDSALYLCASSPGQSNTEAFFGQGTRLTVV.

The chain is built from TRBV5-1 and TRBJ2-7; the match to TRBD1 covers 10 bases. V shed 4 bases, J shed 4 bases, and the junction held 8 bases outside the gene matches. The CDR3 is made up of 15 amino acids. Germline V gives CDR1 SGHRS, CDR2 YFSETQ. CDR3 sequence reads: CASSTRQGAFYEQYF. The CDR3 DNA is TGCGCCAGCAGCACCAGACAGGGGGCTTTTTACGAGCAGTACTTC.

The chain links TRBV9 to TRBJ1-2, with D tentatively TRBD1 (6 bases). Per germline, CDR1 SGDLS and CDR2 YYNGEE. V dropped 3 bases and J dropped 6 bases, with 21 bases sitting between them. There are 16 residues in the CDR3. The CDR3 DNA reads TGTGCCAGCAGCGCCGAACAGGGTTTGGGTGGAAATGGCTACACCTTC. Protein: CASSAEQGLGGNGYTF.